The clone carrying this T cell receptor (beta chain) has more than one count but fewer than ten. The sample contains more than one DNA sequence encoding this CDR3. This table comes from immunoSEQ multiplex PCR, and its TCRdb copy is limited to in-frame clones, with some not included. Here the sample spans about 40,000 clones, about 90% being singletons. This record comes from a study of T cell changes during pregnancy in multiple sclerosis. The CDR3 is 14 amino acids. Germline CDR1 is SGHTA and CDR2 is FQGTGA. The V and J ends lost 0 bases and 1 base respectively, with 6 bases between them. This specimen was CD4+ T cells from peripheral blood mononuclear cells, taken after pregnancy. The chain employs TRBV7-3 and TRBJ1-1; D gene ambiguous. The TCR sequence derives from a female donor with multiple sclerosis, enrolled in a pregnancy study. CDR3 DNA sequence: TGTGCCAGCAGCTTAACGGGAGGGAACACTGAAGCTTTCTTT. Translating gives CASSLTGGNTEAFF.